Presented here are 11 T cell receptor beta chains from one specimen sequenced in a study of CD8+ T cells in alopecia areata. Treatment indicated: oral pan-JAK inhibitor, 5-10 mg twice daily. Sequencing used cDNA as its template, made by extracting RNA and reverse transcribing it. Here immunoSEQ multiplex PCR was the method, and the copy in TCRdb shows in-frame clones only, minus some. The sample comprises some 150,000 clones, 70% to 90% of which are singletons, and about 13% rests with the top ten. The specimen was CD8+ T cells sorted from blood, collected at week 4, from a patient treated with tofacitinib. The source of these receptors is a human donor with alopecia areata.

This rearrangement joins TRBV7-3 to TRBJ2-3; TRBD2 matches 9 bases. The CDR3 has 15 amino acids. Per germline, CDR1 SGHTA and CDR2 FQGTGA. Trimming cost V 1 base and J 4 bases; bases outside gene matches: 3. The CDR3 DNA follows: TGTGCCAGCAGCTTAAGCGGGGGGGCCGCAGATACGCAGTATTTT. Its protein is CASSLSGGAADTQYF.

The V and J genes are TRBV14 and TRBJ2-7, with TRBD2 identical over 13 bases. The J segment lost 3 bases and the V segment lost 4 bases, leaving 3 bases of the junction unmatched. Germline V CDR1 and CDR2: SGHDN, FVKESK. The CDR3 has 15 amino acids. The CDR3 loop reads CASSLGLAGYYEQYF. The CDR3 nucleotides read TGTGCCAGCAGCCTGGGACTAGCGGGGTACTACGAGCAGTACTTC.

The count of this clone is one. V and J are TRBV27 and TRBJ2-7; no clear D gene. The V gene lost 4 bases and the J gene lost 0 bases, with 4 bases spanning the gap. This CDR3 comprises 12 residues. Per the germline V gene, CDR1 is MNHEY and CDR2 is SMNVEV (reference sequence). CDR3 bases: TGTGCCAGCAGTTCGAGCTCCTACGAGCAGTACTTC. This encodes CASSSSSYEQYF.

For the CDR3, the DNA is TGTGCCTGGAGTGTACGTAGTCGGGACGAGCAGTACTTC. It encodes CAWSVRSRDEQYF. The J gene is TRBJ2-7, the V gene TRBV30; D gene uncertain. The CDR3 consists of 13 residues. Germline assignment: CDR1 GTSNPN and CDR2 SVGIG (reference sequence). V lost 0 bases to trimming and J lost 5 bases, with 11 bases between them.

This chain joins TRBV15 and TRBJ2-3, with D unresolved. The CDR3 extends over 16 amino acids. Trimming removed 7 bases at V and 0 bases at J, with 17 bases between. Looked up from germline, CDR1 is LNHNV and CDR2 is YYDKDF (reference sequence). The CDR3 loop is CATNKWPPRSTDTQYF. CDR3 sequence (DNA): TGTGCCACCAACAAATGGCCCCCTAGGAGCACAGATACGCAGTATTTT. Supplemented by reference TRBV15 and TRBJ2-3, the full variable domain reads DAMVIQNPRYQVTQFGKPVTLSCSQTLNHNVMYWYQQKSSQAPKLLFHYYDKDFNNEADTPDNFQSRRPNTSFCFLDIRSPGLGDTAMYLCATNKWPPRSTDTQYFGPGTRLTVL.

The chain has TRBV5-1 and TRBJ2-1; 11 bases line up with TRBD1. The V segment lost 4 bases and the J segment 7 bases; nucleotides outside the gene matches: 7. The CDR3 sequence is 15 residues long. Per the germline V gene, CDR1 is SGHRS and CDR2 is YFSETQ. The CDR3 region has the DNA TGCGCCAGCAGCGTCGGGACAGGGGGACTAAATGAGCAGTTCTTC. The encoded protein is CASSVGTGGLNEQFF.

The chain carries TRBV10-1 and TRBJ2-7; D remains ambiguous. Trimming removed 2 bases at V and 5 bases at J, with 7 bases between. The CDR3 is made up of 12 amino acids. The germline V gene encodes CDR1 WNHNN and CDR2 SYGVQD (reference sequence). The CDR3 loop is CASSEGGDEQYF. CDR3 nucleotide sequence: TGCGCCAGCAGTGAGGGTGGGGACGAGCAGTACTTC.

This clone was seen a handful of times. The chain couples TRBV7-9 to TRBJ2-7, with 8 positions matching TRBD2. Per the germline V gene, CDR1 is SEHNR and CDR2 is FQNEAQ (reference sequence). There are 15 residues in the CDR3. V was pared by 5 bases and J by 2 bases, with 8 bases of the junction left unmatched. CDR3 nucleotides: TGTGCCAGCAGCCCAGCCCCTAGCGGGCCCTACGAGCAGTACTTC. Amino acids: CASSPAPSGPYEQYF. Supplemented by reference TRBV7-9 and TRBJ2-7, the full variable domain reads DTGVSQNPRHKITKRGQNVTFRCDPISEHNRLYWYRQTLGQGPEFLTYFQNEAQLEKSRLLSDRFSAERPKGSFSTLEIQRTEQGDSAMYLCASSPAPSGPYEQYFGPGTRLTVT.

The J gene is TRBJ2-1, the V gene TRBV13, with 9 bases matching TRBD1. This CDR3 contains 15 residues. Germline V gene lookup returns CDR1 PRHDT and CDR2 FYEKMQ (reference sequence). The junction had 7 bases not matched to a gene; V was cut back by 4 bases and J by 6 bases. Here the CDR3 DNA reads TGTGCCAGCAGCTCCCCGGGACAGGGATTCAATGAGCAGTTCTTC. This translates into CASSSPGQGFNEQFF.

The rearrangement joins TRBV30 to TRBJ2-7; no definite D call. Germline V gene data show CDR1 as GTSNPN and CDR2 as SVGIG (reference sequence). Deletions cut 0 bases from V and 4 bases from J, with 13 bases between. This CDR3 region has 14 residues. The CDR3 region is CAWSVLRVGYEQYF. The DNA of the CDR3 is TGTGCCTGGAGTGTACTTAGGGTTGGGTACGAGCAGTACTTC.

The J gene is TRBJ2-7, the V gene TRBV4-1; D might be TRBD1 or TRBD2, each matching 5 bases. Germline CDR1 and CDR2: MGHRA and YSYEKL. This CDR3 has 15 amino acids. V gave up 3 bases and J gave up 1 base, with 13 bases separating them. DNA of the CDR3: TGCGCCAGCAGCCAGAGGTGGGGGAGTTCCTACGAGCAGTACTTC. It encodes CASSQRWGSSYEQYF.